Below, 13 T cell receptor beta chains from the same sample are listed, as sequenced in a study of response to subunit inactivated influenza vaccine. A single record per CDR3 protein comes from TCRdb applying MiXCR to the RT-PCR reads. The profile covers roughly 160,000 distinct CDR3 sequences, with around 9.9% appearing a single time and 9.5% to 15% taken by the ten largest. This material consisted of non-naive T cells sorted from PBMCs, taken 45 days after vaccination. These receptors were taken from a man aged 50 to 60 who received an inactivated influenza vaccine.

The chain uses TRBV12-3 or TRBV12-4 and TRBJ2-5; 10 bases fit TRBD2. The CDR3 extends over 15 amino acids. The V segment lost 3 bases and the J segment 4 bases; nucleotides outside the gene matches: 5. The CDR3 DNA follows: TGTGCCAGCAGTTTCGAGCGGGGGGGCCGAGAGACCCAGTACTTC. It is translated as CASSFERGGRETQYF.

The genes are TRBV28 and TRBJ2-7, with a tentative D call TRBD1 (6 bases). CDR1 is MDHEN and CDR2 is SYDVKM in the germline V gene. The V end lost 1 base, the J end lost 6 bases, and 13 bases lay between the germline ends. The CDR3 totals 14 residues. The CDR3 DNA is TGTGCCAGCAGTTTATTAGGGGGACGGAGCGAGCAGTACTTC. Its translation: CASSLLGGRSEQYF.

This clonotype was found a few times. The CDR3 reads CASSLTKRSSSYNEQFF. The CDR3 DNA reads as TGTGCCAGCAGCTTAACCAAGCGGTCTAGCTCCTACAATGAGCAGTTCTTC. The chain carries TRBV7-9 and TRBJ2-1; possible D gene TRBD2, 5 bases. The CDR3 is 17 amino acids. Deletions cut 2 bases from V and 0 bases from J, with 14 bases between. Germline CDR1 reads SEHNR; CDR2 reads FQNEAQ (reference sequence).

A few counts support this clonotype. The chain links TRBV4-1 to TRBJ1-1, with D unclear. The V gene lost 4 bases and the J gene lost 3 bases, with 15 bases spanning the gap. Germline assignment: CDR1 MGHRA and CDR2 YSYEKL. The CDR3 is 15 residues long. CDR3 region: CASSLDWSGDTEAFF. CDR3 coding DNA: TGCGCCAGCAGCCTAGATTGGAGTGGGGACACTGAAGCTTTCTTT.

This sequence joins TRBV29-1 and TRBJ2-3, with 7 bases fitting TRBD1. The junction had 0 bases not matched to a gene; V was cut back by 0 bases and J by 3 bases. This CDR3 has 13 amino acids. CDR1 and CDR2 from the germline V gene are SQVTM and ANQGSEA. This CDR3 is CSVEEDRTDTQYF. The CDR3 nucleotides are TGCAGCGTTGAAGAGGACAGGACAGATACGCAGTATTTT.

This clonotype was counted only a few times. V usage is TRBV29-1 and J usage is TRBJ2-1; the D gene could be TRBD1 or TRBD2 (5 bases each). Trimming removed 3 bases at V and 5 bases at J, with 14 bases between. The length of the CDR3 is 14 residues. CDR1 is SQVTM, CDR2 ANQGSEA, per germline. The CDR3 loop is CSVEYRDGNNEQFF. CDR3 sequence (DNA): TGCAGCGTTGAGTACCGGGACGGGAACAATGAGCAGTTCTTC.

The chain recombines TRBV6-2 or TRBV6-3 with TRBJ2-1; maybe TRBD1 (6 bases). Between the trimmed V and J ends, which lost 5 bases and 8 bases, there was a span of 19 bases. The CDR3 is 15 amino acids. Germline CDR1 MNHEY, CDR2 SVGEGT. CDR3 region: CASSAPGQGNYEQFF. DNA of the CDR3: TGTGCCAGCAGTGCCCCTGGGCAGGGGAATTATGAGCAGTTCTTC.

The genes are TRBV7-3 and TRBJ2-1, with 8 bases identical to TRBD2. Looked up from germline, CDR1 is SGHTA and CDR2 is FQGTGA. This CDR3 contains 15 residues. The junction had 8 bases not matched to a gene; V was cut back by 1 base and J by 9 bases. The chain's CDR3 is CASSLSTGGRGEQFF. In DNA, the CDR3 is TGTGCCAGCAGCTTAAGCACGGGAGGGCGGGGTGAGCAGTTCTTC.

This clonotype showed up just a few times. The rearrangement links TRBV7-9 to TRBJ2-3, with D uncertain. Trimming removed 5 bases at V and 4 bases at J, with 7 bases between. Germline-derived CDR1 and CDR2 are SEHNR and FQNEAQ (reference sequence). This CDR3 spans 12 amino acids. CDR3 DNA: TGTGCCAGCAGCCCCCAGCCAGATACGCAGTATTTT. Translated: CASSPQPDTQYF.

This clonotype was observed many times. The J gene is TRBJ1-5, the V gene TRBV20-1; 7 bases are a match to TRBD1. J was trimmed by 4 bases and V by 3 bases; bases with no gene match: 6. The germline V gene encodes CDR1 DFQATT and CDR2 SNEGSKA (reference sequence). CDR3 length equals 14 residues. CDR3 nucleotides: TGCAGTGCTAGGGTACAGGGGCTTAATCAGCCCCAGCATTTT. It yields the protein CSARVQGLNQPQHF.

This clonotype was picked up a small number of times. The rearrangement links TRBV27 to TRBJ2-2, with a tentative D call TRBD2 (5 bases). Trimming removed 3 bases from V and 1 base from J, with 9 bases in between. The CDR3 has 15 amino acids. Germline CDR1 reads MNHEY; CDR2 reads SMNVEV (reference sequence). In DNA form, the CDR3 reads TGTGCCAGCAGTTTTACCGGGATGAACACCGGGGAGCTGTTTTTT. Translating gives CASSFTGMNTGELFF.

This clonotype has ten or more counts. The chain is built from TRBV16 and TRBJ1-6, with unresolved D. Per the germline V gene, CDR1 is KGHSY and CDR2 is FQNENV. The CDR3 is 15 residues long. Trimming removed 4 bases at V and 9 bases at J, with 16 bases between. CDR3 bases: TGTGCCAGCAGCCCCCAGTCAGGATTCAGTTCACCCCTCCACTTT. It is translated as CASSPQSGFSSPLHF.

This clonotype has only a few counts. The V call is TRBV7-9, the J call TRBJ2-7; a possible D gene is TRBD1 (5 bases). V lost 6 bases and J 6 bases, leaving 15 bases between the germline ends. This CDR3 has 13 amino acids. Per the germline V gene, CDR1 is SEHNR and CDR2 is FQNEAQ (reference sequence). The CDR3 DNA follows: TGTGCCAGCAGTCCAAAAGGGGTGGGCGAGCAGTACTTC. Translating gives CASSPKGVGEQYF.